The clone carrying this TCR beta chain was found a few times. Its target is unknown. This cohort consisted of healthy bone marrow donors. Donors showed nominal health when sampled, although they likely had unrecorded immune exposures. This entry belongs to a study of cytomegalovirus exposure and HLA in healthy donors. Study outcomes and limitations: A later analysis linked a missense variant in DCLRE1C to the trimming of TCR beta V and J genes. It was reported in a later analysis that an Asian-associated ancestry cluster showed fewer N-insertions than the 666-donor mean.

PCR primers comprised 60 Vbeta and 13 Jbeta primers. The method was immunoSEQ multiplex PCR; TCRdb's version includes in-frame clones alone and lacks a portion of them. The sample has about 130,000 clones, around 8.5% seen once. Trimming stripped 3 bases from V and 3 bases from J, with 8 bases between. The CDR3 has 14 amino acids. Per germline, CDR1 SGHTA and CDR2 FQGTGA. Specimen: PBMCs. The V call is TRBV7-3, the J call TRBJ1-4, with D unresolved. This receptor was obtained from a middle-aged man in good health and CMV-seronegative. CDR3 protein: CASSLEAANEKLFF. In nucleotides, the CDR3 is TGTGCCAGCAGCTTGGAGGCCGCTAATGAAAAACTGTTTTTT. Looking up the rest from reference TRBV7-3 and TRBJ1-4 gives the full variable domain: GAGVSQTPSNKVTEKGKYVELRCDPISGHTALYWYRQSLGQGPEFLIYFQGTGAADDSGLPNDRFFAVRPEGSVSTLKIQRTERGDSAVYLCASSLEAANEKLFFGSGTQLSVL.